This T cell receptor (beta chain) was found in a study of T cells in Graves' hyperthyroidism and ophthalmopathy. About the research overall: Blood was drawn when the patient was first diagnosed and still untreated.

The sample holds one count of this clonotype. Germline values: CDR1 LGHDT, CDR2 YNNKEL (reference sequence). The length of the CDR3 is 15 residues. J was trimmed by 1 base and V by 4 bases; bases with no gene match: 4. The source material, RNA transcripts, was used to amplify TCR beta CDR3 regions. HTBI primers drove first-round RT-PCR of the TCR CDR3. In TCRdb, the multiplex PCR reads were re-called with MiXCR into one record per CDR3 protein. The repertoire holds a few hundred thousand distinct CDR3 sequences, with approximately 15% as singletons. Diagnosis relied on clinical symptoms, serum thyroxine and TRAb, thyroid ultrasound and orbital computed tomography.

V is TRBV3-1 and J is TRBJ2-7; 10 bases fit TRBD2. The sample taken for sequencing was blood. The receptor's source is a woman aged 18-29 years with Graves' hyperthyroidism. CDR3 loop: CASSPTSGASYEQYF. The CDR3 region has the DNA TGTGCCAGCAGCCCAACTAGCGGGGCTTCCTACGAGCAGTACTTC.